This T cell receptor beta chain originates from a study of blood T cell repertoires in COVID-19. Overall study: Samples came from the United States, Italy and Spain, spanning acute and convalescent COVID-19.

The germline gives CDR1 MNHEY, CDR2 SVGAGI. The trim removed 6 bases at V and 4 bases at J, leaving 6 bases unmatched. The CDR3 sequence is 14 residues long. Per the original data handling: Reference gene primer amplification gave estimated nucleated cell counts. Sequencing used immunoSEQ multiplex PCR; TCRdb keeps in-frame clones, though not all of them. Clonal size and the V and J genes are those of that table, whereas D and trimming came from the DNA. The repertoire has 200,000 or so clones, around 83% of them found once; the top ten carry about 2.3%. This TCR came from a man aged 35 to 55 who had recovered from COVID-19. Sample: peripheral blood. This sequence joins TRBV6-5 and TRBJ1-1; 9 nucleotides line up with TRBD1. The CDR3 region has the DNA TGTGCCAGCAGCGGACAGGGGATACGCACTGAAGCTTTCTTT. This translates into CASSGQGIRTEAFF.